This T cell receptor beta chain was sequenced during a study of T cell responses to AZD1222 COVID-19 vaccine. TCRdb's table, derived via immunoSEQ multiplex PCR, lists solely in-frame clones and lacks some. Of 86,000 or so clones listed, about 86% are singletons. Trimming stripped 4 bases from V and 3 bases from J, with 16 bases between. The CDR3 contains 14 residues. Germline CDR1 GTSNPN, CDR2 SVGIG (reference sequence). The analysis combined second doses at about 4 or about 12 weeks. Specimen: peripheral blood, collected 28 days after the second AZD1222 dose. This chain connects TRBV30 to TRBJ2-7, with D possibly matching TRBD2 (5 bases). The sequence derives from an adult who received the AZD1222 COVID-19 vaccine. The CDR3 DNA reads TGTGCCTGGACCCCCGGTGAAGGAGGCTACGAGCAGTACTTC. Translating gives CAWTPGEGGYEQYF.